This section outlines one T cell receptor (beta chain) sequence together with its context. Antigen unknown. The sample originates from a study of T cell responses to AZD1222 COVID-19 vaccine. Overall study findings and caveats: Just a handful of people given AZD1222 tested seropositive at baseline.

V gave up 7 bases and J gave up 0 bases, with 9 bases separating them. The length of the CDR3 is 13 residues. Germline values: CDR1 MDHEN, CDR2 SYDVKM. Sequencing used immunoSEQ multiplex PCR; TCRdb keeps in-frame clones, though not all of them. The sample gives roughly 99,000 clones, about 89% of which show up once; about 7% is in the top ten. V and J are TRBV28 and TRBJ1-1; no clear D gene. The sample here was peripheral blood, taken on day 0 of AZD1222 vaccination. This receptor was identified in an adult in good health. The CDR3 sequence: CASTRSLNTEAFF. CDR3 bases: TGTGCCAGCACACGGAGTTTGAACACTGAAGCTTTCTTT.